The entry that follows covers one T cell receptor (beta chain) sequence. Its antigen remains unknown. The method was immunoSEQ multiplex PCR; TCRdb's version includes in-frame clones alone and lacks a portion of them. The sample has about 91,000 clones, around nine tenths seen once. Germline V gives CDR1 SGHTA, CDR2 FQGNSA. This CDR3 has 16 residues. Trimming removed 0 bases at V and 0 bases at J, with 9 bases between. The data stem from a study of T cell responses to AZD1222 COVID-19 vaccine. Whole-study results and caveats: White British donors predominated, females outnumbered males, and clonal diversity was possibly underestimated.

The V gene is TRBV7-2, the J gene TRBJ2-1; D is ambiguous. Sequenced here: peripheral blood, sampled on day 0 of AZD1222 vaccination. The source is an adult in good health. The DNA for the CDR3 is TGTGCCAGCAGCTTAGCATATACGAGCTCCTACAATGAGCAGTTCTTC. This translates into CASSLAYTSSYNEQFF.